This entry features one TCR beta chain sequence. The antigen is not known. Second-dose groups at about 4 or about 12 weeks were pooled. Using immunoSEQ multiplex PCR, the repertoire was profiled, and TCRdb retains in-frame clones only, with some absent. The top ten clones hold under 2% of a sample with roughly 170,000 clones, 94% of them seen once. These data are taken from a study of T cell responses to AZD1222 COVID-19 vaccine. Whole-study findings and limits: Per reports, nearly half of all spike-specific TCRs target regions that are unmutated in variants. Just a handful of people given AZD1222 tested seropositive at baseline. Compared with day 0, the breadth and depth of the Spike-specific TCR repertoire rose significantly after two doses of AZD1222.

This clonotype originated in an adult who received the AZD1222 COVID-19 vaccine. The source material was peripheral blood, sampled 28 days after the second AZD1222 dose.

The CDR3 is CASSLEQPFSGNTIYF. In DNA, the CDR3 is TGCGCCAGCAGCTTGGAACAGCCCTTCTCTGGAAACACCATATATTTT. The rearrangement uses TRBV5-1 and TRBJ1-3; no clear D. The CDR3 contains 16 residues. The V gene's germline CDR1 is SGHRS and CDR2 YFSETQ. Trimming pared 0 bases from V and 0 bases from J, leaving 10 bases between.